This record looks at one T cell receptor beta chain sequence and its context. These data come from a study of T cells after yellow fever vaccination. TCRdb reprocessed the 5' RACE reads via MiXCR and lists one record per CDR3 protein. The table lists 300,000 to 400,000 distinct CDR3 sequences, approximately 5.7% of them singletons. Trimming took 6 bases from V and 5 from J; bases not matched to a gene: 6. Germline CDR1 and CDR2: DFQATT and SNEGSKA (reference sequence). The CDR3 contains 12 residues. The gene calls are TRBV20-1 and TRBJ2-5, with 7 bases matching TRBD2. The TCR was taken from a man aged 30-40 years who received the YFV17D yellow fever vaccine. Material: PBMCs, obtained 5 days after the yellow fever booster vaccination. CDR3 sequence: CSAPRSGETQYF. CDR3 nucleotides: TGCAGTGCCCCACGTAGCGGGGAGACCCAGTACTTC.